Each of the 18 T cell receptor beta chains below was sequenced from the same sample in a study of blood T cell repertoires in COVID-19. Only in-frame clones appear in the TCRdb table, and some are missing; sequencing was by immunoSEQ multiplex PCR. The top ten hold 1.2% of the sample, which has fewer than 450,000 clones, 85% to 90% seen once. Input material: PBMCs or T cells enriched from blood (not recorded which). These receptors all come from a woman in her late teens or twenties who had recovered from COVID-19.

The gene calls are TRBV10-2 and TRBJ2-7, with D unresolved. Germline assignment: CDR1 WSHSY and CDR2 SAAADI. The CDR3 runs 14 residues. Trimming removed 1 base at V and 0 bases at J, with 7 bases between. CDR3 in amino acids: CASSEFGYSYEQYF. For the CDR3, the DNA is TGCGCCAGCAGTGAGTTCGGGTACTCCTACGAGCAGTACTTC.

The chain employs TRBV7-6 and TRBJ2-2; TRBD1 is a possible D gene (5 bases). The CDR3 totals 16 residues. V lost 4 bases to trimming and J lost 4 bases, with 16 bases between them. Germline-derived CDR1 and CDR2 are SGHVS and FNYEAQ. Here the CDR3 reads CASSSLGDLGTGELFF. Here the CDR3 DNA reads TGTGCCAGCAGCTCCTTAGGGGATTTAGGCACCGGGGAGCTGTTTTTT.

In the case of this clone: A junction end diverges from the germline sequence, so it may reflect a read error. The rearrangement links TRBV6-8 to TRBJ2-1; D gene uncertain. The CDR3 consists of 16 residues. Germline assignment: CDR1 MNHGY and CDR2 SAAAGT. The CDR3 DNA follows: TGTGCCTGCAGTGTGCGGCTACTCGCCCCACACAATGAGCAGTTCTTC. Translating gives CACSVRLLAPHNEQFF.

This clone was recorded a few times. The V gene is TRBV15, the J gene TRBJ2-3; 7 nucleotides match TRBD2. J gave up 0 bases and V 2 bases, and 2 bases lay outside the gene matches. The CDR3 runs to 15 residues. From germline, CDR1 is LNHNV and CDR2 YYDKDF (reference sequence). CDR3 nucleotide sequence: TGTGCCACCAGCAGACTAGCGGAGAGCACAGATACGCAGTATTTT. Its translation is CATSRLAESTDTQYF.

The V and J genes are TRBV10-3 and TRBJ2-5; maybe TRBD1 (5 bases). V lost 9 bases, J lost 4 bases, and 15 bases lay in between. This CDR3 has 13 residues. The germline V gene has CDR1 ENHRY and CDR2 SYGVKD. CDR3: CAIRGLTPETQYF. In DNA, the CDR3 is TGTGCCATAAGGGGCCTAACCCCAGAGACCCAGTACTTC.

In its sample, this clone was seen many times. The chain employs TRBV2 and TRBJ2-5; possible D gene TRBD1, 7 bases. The V gene lost 11 bases and the J gene lost 2 bases, with 12 bases spanning the gap. Germline V CDR1 and CDR2: SNHLY, FYNNEI. This CDR3 spans 12 amino acids. The DNA of the CDR3 is TGTGCCGCGGGACAGACGCAAGAGACCCAGTACTTC. It yields the protein CAAGQTQETQYF.

The genes are TRBV10-3 and TRBJ1-2; D unclear. V lost 7 bases and J lost 0, with 15 bases in between. CDR3 size: 15 residues. CDR1 is ENHRY and CDR2 is SYGVKD in the germline V gene. CDR3 in DNA: TGTGCCATCACCCGGACGGACTCAGCTAACTATGGCTACACCTTC. Translation: CAITRTDSANYGYTF.

The CDR3 nucleotides are TGTGCCAGCAGTCTAACCGGGACAGGGGGCGCGGGACAGCCCCAGCATTTT. It encodes CASSLTGTGGAGQPQHF. J is TRBJ1-5 and V is TRBV6-6; 12 bases are a match to TRBD1. This CDR3 has 17 amino acids. V lost 5 bases, J lost 7 bases, and 12 bases stayed unmatched. The germline V gene encodes CDR1 MNHNY and CDR2 SVGAGI (reference sequence).

The V call is TRBV7-6, the J call TRBJ2-7; 8 positions match TRBD1. V lost 6 bases to trimming and J lost 0 bases; unmatched junction nucleotides: 10. The CDR3 consists of 16 residues. The V gene's germline CDR1 is SGHVS and CDR2 FNYEAQ. In nucleotides, the CDR3 is TGTGCCAGCAGGCAGACAGGGGCGCTCGGCTCCTACGAGCAGTACTTC. It codes for CASRQTGALGSYEQYF. The full variable domain, with the rest looked up from reference TRBV7-6 and TRBJ2-7, is GAGVSQSPRYKVTKRGQDVALRCDPISGHVSLYWYRQALGQGPEFLTYFNYEAQQDKSGLPNDRFSAERPEGSISTLTIQRTEQRDSAMYRCASRQTGALGSYEQYFGPGTRLTVT.

This clone was detected a few times. V usage is TRBV11-2 and J usage is TRBJ1-1, with 8 bases lining up with TRBD1. Germline CDR1 SGHAT, CDR2 FQNNGV. Unmatched junction bases numbered 9, after V lost 2 bases and J lost 4 bases. The CDR3 runs to 16 residues. The CDR3 protein is CASSLRGGTGGTEAFF. The CDR3 DNA is TGTGCCAGCAGCTTACGTGGCGGGACAGGAGGCACTGAAGCTTTCTTT. The variable domain in full, with the rest retrieved from reference TRBV11-2 and TRBJ1-1, is EAGVAQSPRYKIIEKRQSVAFWCNPISGHATLYWYQQILGQGPKLLIQFQNNGVVDDSQLPKDRFSAERLKGVDSTLKIQPAKLEDSAVYLCASSLRGGTGGTEAFFGQGTRLTVV.

The chain has TRBV10-3 and TRBJ1-3; unclear D gene. Germline CDR1 ENHRY, CDR2 SYGVKD. The ends were cut back, 5 bases at V and 0 bases at J, with 14 bases in the middle. The CDR3 consists of 16 residues. The CDR3 nucleotides are TGTGCCATCAGTCTGGATCCGGGGTTCTCTGGAAACACCATATATTTT. This encodes CAISLDPGFSGNTIYF.

The V gene is TRBV27, the J gene TRBJ2-1; D not certain. Germline CDR1 and CDR2: MNHEY and SMNVEV (reference sequence). CDR3 size: 15 residues. The V end was cut by 2 bases, the J end by 5 bases, with 13 bases between. The CDR3 sequence: CASSLRPDKHNEQFF. CDR3 DNA sequence: TGTGCCAGCAGTTTAAGACCCGACAAACACAATGAGCAGTTCTTC.

The chain uses TRBV11-2 and TRBJ2-5, with D maybe TRBD2 (7 bases). The V end lost 3 bases, the J end lost 3 bases, and 14 bases lay between the germline ends. The CDR3 runs to 15 residues. CDR1 is SGHAT and CDR2 is FQNNGV in the germline V gene. In DNA, the CDR3 is TGTGCCAGCAGCTTCGAGGGGGGGGTAAAAGAGACCCAGTACTTC. Protein product: CASSFEGGVKETQYF.

J is TRBJ1-6 and V is TRBV9; D gene unclear. The CDR3 extends over 15 amino acids. V lost 0 bases, J lost 6 bases, and 10 bases lay in between. Per germline, CDR1 SGDLS and CDR2 YYNGEE. The CDR3 spells CASSVDWAPNSPLHF. In DNA, the CDR3 is TGTGCCAGCAGCGTAGACTGGGCGCCTAATTCACCCCTCCACTTT.

Points on this clone: At the DNA level, this CDR3 is encoded by other sequences in the same sample as well. The chain joins TRBV20-1 to TRBJ2-7, with a weak D call TRBD1 (6 bases). The CDR3 length is 11 residues. The germline V gene has CDR1 DFQATT and CDR2 SNEGSKA (reference sequence). Trimming took off 3 bases at V and 4 bases at J, with 7 bases between the two ends. The DNA of the CDR3 is TGCAGTGCTAGGGACAGTTACGAGCAGTACTTC. Protein: CSARDSYEQYF.

The chain is built from TRBV2 and TRBJ1-1, with a possible D match to TRBD1 (5 bases). Trimming removed 8 bases from V and 1 base from J, with 20 bases in between. This CDR3 region has 16 residues. CDR1 is SNHLY, CDR2 FYNNEI, per germline. The CDR3 spells CASLLSRAQGNTEAFF. The CDR3 coding sequence is TGTGCCAGCCTTCTTAGTCGTGCTCAGGGGAACACTGAAGCTTTCTTT.

The CDR3 here is CASSILGQGAGDTQYF. CDR3 DNA: TGCGCCAGCAGCATATTGGGACAGGGGGCGGGGGATACGCAGTATTTT. The rearrangement uses TRBV4-1 and TRBJ2-3; 12 bases are a match to TRBD1. Trimming at V came to 5 bases and at J to 6 bases, leaving 9 bases not matched to a gene. The CDR3 contains 16 residues. The germline gives CDR1 MGHRA, CDR2 YSYEKL.

The chain joins TRBV5-1 to TRBJ1-2; D is unresolved. Germline loops: CDR1 SGHRS, CDR2 YFSETQ. The length of the CDR3 is 16 residues. Trimming took 0 bases from V and 4 from J, leaving 16 bases between them. CDR3 sequence: CASSLGSSGGTYGYTF. The CDR3 bases are TGCGCCAGCAGCTTGGGGTCGTCCGGCGGCACCTATGGCTACACCTTC.